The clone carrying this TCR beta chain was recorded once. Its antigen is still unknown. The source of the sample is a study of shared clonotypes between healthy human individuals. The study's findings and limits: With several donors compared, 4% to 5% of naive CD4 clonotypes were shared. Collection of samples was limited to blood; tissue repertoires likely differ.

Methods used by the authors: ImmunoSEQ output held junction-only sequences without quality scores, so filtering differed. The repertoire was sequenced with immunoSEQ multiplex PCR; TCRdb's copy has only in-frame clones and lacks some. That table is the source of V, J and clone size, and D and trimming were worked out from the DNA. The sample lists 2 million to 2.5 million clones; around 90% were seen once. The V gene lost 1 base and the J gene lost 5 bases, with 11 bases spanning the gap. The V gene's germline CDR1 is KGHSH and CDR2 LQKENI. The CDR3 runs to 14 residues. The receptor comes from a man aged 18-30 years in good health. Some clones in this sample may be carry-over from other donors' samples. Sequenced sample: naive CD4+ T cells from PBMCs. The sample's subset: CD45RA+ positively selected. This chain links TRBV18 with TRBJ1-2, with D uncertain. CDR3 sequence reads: CASSPRSKSYGYTF. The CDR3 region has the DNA TGTGCCAGCTCACCACGCTCCAAATCGTATGGCTACACCTTC.